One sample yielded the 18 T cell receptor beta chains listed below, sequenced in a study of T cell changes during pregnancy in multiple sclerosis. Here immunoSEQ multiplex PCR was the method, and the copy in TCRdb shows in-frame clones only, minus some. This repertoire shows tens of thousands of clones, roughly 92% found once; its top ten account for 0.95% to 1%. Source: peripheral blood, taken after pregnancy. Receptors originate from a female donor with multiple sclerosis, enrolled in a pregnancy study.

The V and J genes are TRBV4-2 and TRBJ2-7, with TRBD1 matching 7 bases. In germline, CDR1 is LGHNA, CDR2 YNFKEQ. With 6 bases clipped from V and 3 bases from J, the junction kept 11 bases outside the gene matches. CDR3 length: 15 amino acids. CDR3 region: CASRLYSRDSYEQYF. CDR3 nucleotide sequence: TGTGCCAGCAGACTCTATAGCCGGGACAGCTACGAGCAGTACTTC.

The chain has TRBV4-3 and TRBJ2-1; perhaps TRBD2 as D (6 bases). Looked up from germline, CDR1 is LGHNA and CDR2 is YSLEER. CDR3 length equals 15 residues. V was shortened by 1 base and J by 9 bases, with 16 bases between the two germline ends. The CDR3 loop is CASSQGGPVGGEQFF. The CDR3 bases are TGCGCCAGCAGCCAAGGGGGCCCAGTCGGGGGTGAGCAGTTCTTC.

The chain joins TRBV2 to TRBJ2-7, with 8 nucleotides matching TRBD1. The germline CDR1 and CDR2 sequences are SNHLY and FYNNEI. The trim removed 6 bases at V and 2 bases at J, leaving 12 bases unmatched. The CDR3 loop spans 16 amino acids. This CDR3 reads CASRHRTGTQAYEQYF. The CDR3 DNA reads TGTGCCAGCAGGCACCGGACAGGGACCCAAGCCTACGAGCAGTACTTC.

In nucleotides, the CDR3 is TGCGCCAGCAGCCAAGATAGAACCCTCACCTACAATGAGCAGTTCTTC. Its protein is CASSQDRTLTYNEQFF. The V gene is TRBV4-1, the J gene TRBJ2-1; D call uncertain. This CDR3 has 16 amino acids. The V and J ends lost 0 bases and 2 bases respectively, with 11 bases between them. Germline CDR1 MGHRA, CDR2 YSYEKL.

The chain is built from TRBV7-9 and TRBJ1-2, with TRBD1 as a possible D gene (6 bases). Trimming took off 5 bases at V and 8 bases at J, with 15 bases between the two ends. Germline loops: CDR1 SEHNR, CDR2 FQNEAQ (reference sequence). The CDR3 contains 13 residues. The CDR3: CASSRGQPRGYTF. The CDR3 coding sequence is TGTGCCAGCAGCCGAGGACAGCCACGGGGCTACACCTTC.

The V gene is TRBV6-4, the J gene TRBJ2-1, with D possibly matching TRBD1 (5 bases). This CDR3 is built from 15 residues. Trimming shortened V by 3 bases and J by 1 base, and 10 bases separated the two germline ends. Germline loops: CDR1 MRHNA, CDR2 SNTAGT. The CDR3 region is CASSEDSDSYNEQFF. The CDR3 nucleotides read TGTGCCAGCAGTGAAGACAGCGATTCCTACAATGAGCAGTTCTTC.

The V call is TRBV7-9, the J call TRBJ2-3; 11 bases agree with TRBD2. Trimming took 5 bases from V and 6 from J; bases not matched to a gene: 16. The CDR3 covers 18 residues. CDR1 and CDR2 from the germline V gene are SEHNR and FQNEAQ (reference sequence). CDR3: CASSATSGGRNIRDTQYF. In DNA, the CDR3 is TGTGCCAGCAGCGCCACTAGCGGGGGACGTAATATCCGGGATACGCAGTATTTT.

CDR3 region: CASSLSGGESGYTF. For the CDR3, the DNA is TGTGCCAGCAGCTTAAGCGGAGGGGAGAGTGGCTACACCTTC. This chain uses TRBV7-3 with TRBJ1-2; D might be TRBD1 (5 bases). In germline, CDR1 is SGHTA, CDR2 FQGTGA. Trimming left V 1 base short and J 7 bases short, with 13 bases between. The CDR3 runs to 14 residues.

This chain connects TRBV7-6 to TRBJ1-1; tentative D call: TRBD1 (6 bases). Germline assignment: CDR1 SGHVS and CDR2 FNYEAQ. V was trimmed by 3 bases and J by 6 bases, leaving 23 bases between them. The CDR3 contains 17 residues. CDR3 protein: CASSLSAGALVSSEAFF. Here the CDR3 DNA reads TGTGCCAGCAGCTTGTCGGCGGGGGCGCTTGTCTCTTCTGAAGCTTTCTTT.

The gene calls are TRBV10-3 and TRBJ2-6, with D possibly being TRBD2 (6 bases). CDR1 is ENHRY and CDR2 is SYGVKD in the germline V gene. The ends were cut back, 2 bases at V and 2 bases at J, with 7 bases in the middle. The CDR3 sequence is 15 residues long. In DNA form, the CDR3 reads TGTGCCATCAGTGAGGGCGGGGCTGGGGCCAACGTCCTGACTTTC. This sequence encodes CAISEGGAGANVLTF.

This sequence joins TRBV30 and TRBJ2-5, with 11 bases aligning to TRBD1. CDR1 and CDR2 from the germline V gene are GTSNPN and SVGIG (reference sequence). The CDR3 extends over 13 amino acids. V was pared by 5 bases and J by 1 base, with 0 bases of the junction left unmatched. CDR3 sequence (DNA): TGTGCCTGGGGACAGGGGGCCCAAGAGACCCAGTACTTC. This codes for CAWGQGAQETQYF.

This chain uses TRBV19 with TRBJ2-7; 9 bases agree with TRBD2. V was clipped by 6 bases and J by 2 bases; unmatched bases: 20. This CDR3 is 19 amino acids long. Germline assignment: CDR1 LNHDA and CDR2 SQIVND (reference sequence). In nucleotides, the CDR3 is TGTGCCAGTAGCCTGGGGGTACCTGGTAGCGGGGGTCCTCCCTACGAGCAGTACTTC. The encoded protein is CASSLGVPGSGGPPYEQYF.

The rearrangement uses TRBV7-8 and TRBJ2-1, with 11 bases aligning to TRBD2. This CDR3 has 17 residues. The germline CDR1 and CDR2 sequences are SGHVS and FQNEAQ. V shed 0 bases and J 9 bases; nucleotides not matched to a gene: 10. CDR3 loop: CASSLALIAGGHGEQFF. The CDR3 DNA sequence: TGTGCCAGCAGCTTAGCGCTGATAGCGGGGGGGCACGGTGAGCAGTTCTTC.

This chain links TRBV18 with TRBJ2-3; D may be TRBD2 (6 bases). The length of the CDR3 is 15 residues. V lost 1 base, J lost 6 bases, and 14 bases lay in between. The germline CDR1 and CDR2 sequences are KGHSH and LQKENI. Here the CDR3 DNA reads TGTGCCAGCTCACCACGCCAGACTAGTGGCGATACGCAGTATTTT. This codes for CASSPRQTSGDTQYF. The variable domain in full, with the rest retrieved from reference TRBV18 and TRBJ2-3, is NAGVMQNPRHLVRRRGQEARLRCSPMKGHSHVYWYRQLPEEGLKFMVYLQKENIIDESGMPKERFSAEFPKEGPSILRIQQVVRGDSAAYFCASSPRQTSGDTQYFGPGTRLTVL.

The CDR3 loop reads CASSIRHGGDSVKFF. CDR3 in DNA: TGTGCCAGCAGTATCCGGCACGGGGGGGATTCGGTAAAGTTCTTC. The V gene is TRBV6-5, the J gene TRBJ2-1, with 8 bases matching TRBD2. The germline V gene has CDR1 MNHEY and CDR2 SVGAGI. CDR3 length equals 15 residues. Trimming removed 5 bases from V and 14 bases from J; junction bases left unmatched: 17.

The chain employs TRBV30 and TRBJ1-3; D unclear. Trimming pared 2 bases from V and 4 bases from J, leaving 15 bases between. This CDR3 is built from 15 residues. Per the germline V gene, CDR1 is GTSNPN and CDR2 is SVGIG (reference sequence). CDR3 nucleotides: TGTGCCTGGAGTAATTCCGGGAAATGGGGAAACACCATATATTTT. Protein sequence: CAWSNSGKWGNTIYF. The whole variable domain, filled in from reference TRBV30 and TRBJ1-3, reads SQTIHQWPATLVQPVGSPLSLECTVEGTSNPNLYWYRQAAGRGLQLLFYSVGIGQISSEVPQNLSASRPQDRQFILSSKKLLLSDSGFYLCAWSNSGKWGNTIYFGEGSWLTVV.

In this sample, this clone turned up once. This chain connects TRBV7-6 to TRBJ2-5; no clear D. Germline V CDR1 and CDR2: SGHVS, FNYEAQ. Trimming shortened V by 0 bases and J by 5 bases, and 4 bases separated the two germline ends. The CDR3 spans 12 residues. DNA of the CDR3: TGTGCCAGCAGCTTAGCGCGGGAGACCCAGTACTTC. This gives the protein CASSLARETQYF.

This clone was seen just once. CDR3 coding DNA: TGTGCCACCCTCCAAGCGGTGTACCAAGAGACCCAGTACTTC. This gives the protein CATLQAVYQETQYF. The V call is TRBV2, the J call TRBJ2-5; a possible D gene is TRBD2 (5 bases). Germline V CDR1 and CDR2: SNHLY, FYNNEI. V gave up 10 bases and J gave up 0 bases, with 15 bases separating them. This CDR3 spans 14 amino acids.